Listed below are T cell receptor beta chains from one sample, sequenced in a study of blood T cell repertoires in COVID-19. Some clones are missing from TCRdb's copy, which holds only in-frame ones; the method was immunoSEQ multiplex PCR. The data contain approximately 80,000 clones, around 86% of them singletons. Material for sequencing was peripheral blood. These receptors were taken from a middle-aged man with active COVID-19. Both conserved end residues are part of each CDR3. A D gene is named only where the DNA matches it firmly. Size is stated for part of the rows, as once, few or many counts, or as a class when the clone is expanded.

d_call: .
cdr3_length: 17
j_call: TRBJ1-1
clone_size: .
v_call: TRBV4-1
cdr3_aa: CASSPDAPADRTLRAFF
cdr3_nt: TGCGCCAGCAGCCCGGACGCTCCTGCCGACAGGACCTTGAGAGCTTTCTTT

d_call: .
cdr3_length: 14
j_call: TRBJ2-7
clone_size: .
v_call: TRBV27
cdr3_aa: CASSLLREGYEQYF
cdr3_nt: TGTGCCAGCAGTTTACTCAGAGAGGGCTACGAGCAGTACTTC

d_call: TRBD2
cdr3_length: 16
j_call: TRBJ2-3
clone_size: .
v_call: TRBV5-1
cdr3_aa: CASSPLGLAITDTQYF
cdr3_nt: TGCGCCAGCAGCCCCCTAGGACTAGCTATCACAGATACGCAGTATTTT

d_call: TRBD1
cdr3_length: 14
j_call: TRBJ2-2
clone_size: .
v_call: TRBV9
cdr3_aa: CASTRQGGPGELFF
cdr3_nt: TGTGCCAGCACCAGACAGGGGGGTCCCGGGGAGCTGTTTTTT

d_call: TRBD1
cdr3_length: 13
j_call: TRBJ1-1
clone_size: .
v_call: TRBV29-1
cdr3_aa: CSAEGQMNTEAFF
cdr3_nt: TGCAGCGCTGAGGGACAGATGAACACTGAAGCTTTCTTT

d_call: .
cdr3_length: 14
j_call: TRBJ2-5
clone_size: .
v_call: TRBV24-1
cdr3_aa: CATSDPQGRETQYF
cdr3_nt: TGTGCCACCAGTGACCCGCAGGGGCGAGAGACCCAGTACTTC

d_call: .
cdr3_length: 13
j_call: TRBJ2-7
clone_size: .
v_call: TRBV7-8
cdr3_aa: CASSPPPGYEQYF
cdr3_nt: TGTGCCAGCAGCCCCCCGCCGGGTTACGAGCAGTACTTC

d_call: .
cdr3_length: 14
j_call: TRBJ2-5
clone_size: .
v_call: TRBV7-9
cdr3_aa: CASSEMGRGETQYF
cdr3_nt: TGTGCCAGCAGCGAAATGGGTCGGGGGGAGACCCAGTACTTC

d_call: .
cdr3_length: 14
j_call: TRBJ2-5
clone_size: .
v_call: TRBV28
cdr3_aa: CASSRPPRVRTQYF
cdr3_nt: TGTGCCAGCAGTCGACCCCCCAGGGTACGGACCCAGTACTTC

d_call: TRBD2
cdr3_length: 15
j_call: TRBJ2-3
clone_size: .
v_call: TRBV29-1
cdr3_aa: CSVERLAGDTDTQYF
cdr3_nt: TGCAGCGTTGAGAGGCTAGCGGGGGACACAGATACGCAGTATTTT

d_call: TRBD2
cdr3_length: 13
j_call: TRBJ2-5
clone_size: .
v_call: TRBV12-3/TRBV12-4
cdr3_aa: CASSPGTKETQYF
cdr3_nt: TGTGCCAGCAGCCCGGGGACTAAGGAGACCCAGTACTTC

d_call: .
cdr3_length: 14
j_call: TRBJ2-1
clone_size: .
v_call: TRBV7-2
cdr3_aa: CASSFSGSYNEQFF
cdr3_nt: TGTGCCAGCAGCTTTTCAGGGTCCTACAATGAGCAGTTCTTC

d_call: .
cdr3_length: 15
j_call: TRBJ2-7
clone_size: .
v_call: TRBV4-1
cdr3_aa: CASSQADYATYEQYF
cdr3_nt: TGCGCCAGCAGCCAAGCTGACTACGCGACCTACGAGCAGTACTTC

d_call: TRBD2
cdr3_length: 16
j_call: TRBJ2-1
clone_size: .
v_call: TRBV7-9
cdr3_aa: CASSSWSGGSQNEQFF
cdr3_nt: TGTGCCAGCAGCTCCTGGTCCGGGGGGTCCCAAAATGAGCAGTTCTTC

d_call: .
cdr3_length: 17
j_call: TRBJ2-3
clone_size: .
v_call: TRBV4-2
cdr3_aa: CASSQESPRGRTDTQYF
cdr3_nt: TGTGCCAGCAGCCAGGAAAGTCCCAGGGGTCGCACAGATACGCAGTATTTT

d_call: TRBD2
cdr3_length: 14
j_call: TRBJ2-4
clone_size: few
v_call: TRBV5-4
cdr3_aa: CASSLGREGGIQYF
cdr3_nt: TGTGCCAGCAGCTTGGGACGGGAGGGCGGCATTCAGTACTTC

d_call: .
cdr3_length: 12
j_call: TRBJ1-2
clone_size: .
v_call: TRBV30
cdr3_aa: CAWSRGPYGYTF
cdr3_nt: TGTGCCTGGAGCAGGGGACCCTATGGCTACACCTTC

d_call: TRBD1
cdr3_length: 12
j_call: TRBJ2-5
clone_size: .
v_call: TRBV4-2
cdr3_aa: CATRQGLETQYF
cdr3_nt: TGTGCCACCAGACAGGGGTTAGAGACCCAGTACTTC

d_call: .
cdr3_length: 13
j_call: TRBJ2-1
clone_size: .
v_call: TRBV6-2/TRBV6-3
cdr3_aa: CASSHDDEDEQFF
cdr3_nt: TGTGCCAGCAGTCATGATGACGAGGATGAGCAGTTCTTC

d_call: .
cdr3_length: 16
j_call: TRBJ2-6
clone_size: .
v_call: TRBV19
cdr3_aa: CASSNWPGAGANVLTF
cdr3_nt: TGTGCCAGTAGTAACTGGCCGGGGGCTGGGGCCAACGTCCTGACTTTC

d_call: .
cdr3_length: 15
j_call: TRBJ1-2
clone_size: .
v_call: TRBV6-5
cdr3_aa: CASSFGRGSNYGYTF
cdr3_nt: TGTGCCAGCAGTTTCGGCAGGGGATCTAACTATGGCTACACCTTC

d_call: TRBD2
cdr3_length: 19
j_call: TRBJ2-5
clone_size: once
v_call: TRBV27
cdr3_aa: CASSLSGRGTSGTLETQYF
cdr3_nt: TGTGCCAGCAGTTTATCGGGCAGGGGGACTAGCGGGACTCTAGAGACCCAGTACTTC

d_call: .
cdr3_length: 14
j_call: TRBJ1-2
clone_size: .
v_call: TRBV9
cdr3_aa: CASSVDKSHYGYTF
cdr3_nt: TGTGCCAGCAGCGTCGACAAGTCTCACTATGGCTACACCTTC

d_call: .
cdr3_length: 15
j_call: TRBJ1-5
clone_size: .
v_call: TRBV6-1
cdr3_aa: CASSEAEGGNQPQHF
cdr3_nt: TGTGCCAGCAGTGAAGCCGAGGGGGGCAATCAGCCCCAGCATTTT

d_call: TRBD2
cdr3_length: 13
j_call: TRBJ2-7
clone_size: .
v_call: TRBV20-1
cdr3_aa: CSASAGGAYEQYF
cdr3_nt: TGCAGTGCTAGTGCGGGGGGCGCCTACGAGCAGTACTTC

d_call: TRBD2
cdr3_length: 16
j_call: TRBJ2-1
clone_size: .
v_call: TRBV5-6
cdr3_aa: CASSLIGTTYYNEQFF
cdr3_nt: TGTGCCAGCAGCTTGATTGGGACTACTTACTACAATGAGCAGTTCTTC

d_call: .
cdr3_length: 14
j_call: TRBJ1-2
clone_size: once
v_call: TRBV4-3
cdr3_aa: CASSQAEGNYGYTF
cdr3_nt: TGCGCCAGCAGCCAGGCGGAGGGGAACTATGGCTACACCTTC

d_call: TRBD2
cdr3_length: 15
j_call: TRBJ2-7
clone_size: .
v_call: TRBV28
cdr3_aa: CASSPLGEGPYEQYF
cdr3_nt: TGTGCCAGCAGTCCTCTGGGGGAGGGCCCCTACGAGCAGTACTTC

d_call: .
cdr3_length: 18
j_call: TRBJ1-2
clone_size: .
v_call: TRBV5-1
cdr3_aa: CASSLSPDSNTPNYGYTF
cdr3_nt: TGCGCCAGCAGCTTGAGCCCGGACAGTAATACTCCTAACTATGGCTACACCTTC

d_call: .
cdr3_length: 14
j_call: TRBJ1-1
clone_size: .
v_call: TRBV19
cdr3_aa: CASTDRAMNTEAFF
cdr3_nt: TGTGCCAGTACTGACAGAGCCATGAACACTGAAGCTTTCTTT

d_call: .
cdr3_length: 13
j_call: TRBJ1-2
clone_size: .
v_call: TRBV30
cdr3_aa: CAWSVGRGHGYTF
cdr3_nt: TGTGCCTGGAGTGTAGGCAGGGGCCATGGCTACACCTTC

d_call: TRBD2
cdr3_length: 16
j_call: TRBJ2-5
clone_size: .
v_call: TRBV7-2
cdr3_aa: CASATSLAGTLETQYF
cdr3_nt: TGTGCCAGCGCCACTAGCCTAGCGGGTACGTTGGAGACCCAGTACTTC

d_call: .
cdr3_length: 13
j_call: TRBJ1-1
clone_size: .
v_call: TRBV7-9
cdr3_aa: CASSYRVNTEAFF
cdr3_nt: TGTGCCAGCAGCTACAGGGTGAACACTGAAGCTTTCTTT

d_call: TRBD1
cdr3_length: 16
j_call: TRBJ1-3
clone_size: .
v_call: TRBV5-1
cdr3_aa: CASRRGQGGSGNTIYF
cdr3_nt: TGCGCCAGCAGGAGGGGACAGGGAGGGTCTGGAAACACCATATATTTT

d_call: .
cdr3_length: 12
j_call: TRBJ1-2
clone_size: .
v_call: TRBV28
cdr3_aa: CASSKLSGGYTF
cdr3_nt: TGTGCCAGCAGCAAGCTATCGGGTGGCTACACCTTC

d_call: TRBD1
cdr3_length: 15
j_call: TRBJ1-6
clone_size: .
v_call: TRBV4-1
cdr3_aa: CASSQGDRVNSPLHF
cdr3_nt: TGCGCCAGCAGCCAAGGAGACAGGGTAAATTCACCCCTCCACTTT

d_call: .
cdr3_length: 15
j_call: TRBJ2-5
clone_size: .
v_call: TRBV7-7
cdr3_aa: CASSFSTVTPGTQYF
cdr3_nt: TGTGCTAGCAGCTTCTCGACAGTGACCCCAGGGACCCAGTACTTC

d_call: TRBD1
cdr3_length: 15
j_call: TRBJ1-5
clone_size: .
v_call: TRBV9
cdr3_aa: CASSETGSGNQPQHF
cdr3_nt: TGTGCCAGCAGCGAGACAGGGAGTGGCAATCAGCCCCAGCATTTT

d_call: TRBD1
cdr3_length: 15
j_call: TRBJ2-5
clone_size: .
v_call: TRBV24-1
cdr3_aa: CATSDAFTGGETQYF
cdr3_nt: TGTGCCACCAGTGACGCATTTACAGGGGGGGAGACCCAGTACTTC

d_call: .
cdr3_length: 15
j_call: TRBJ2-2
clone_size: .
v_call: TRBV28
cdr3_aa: CASSFFFRATGELFF
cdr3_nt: TGTGCCAGCAGTTTCTTTTTCAGGGCCACCGGGGAGCTGTTTTTT

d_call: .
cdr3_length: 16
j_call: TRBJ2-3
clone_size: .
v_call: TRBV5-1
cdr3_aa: CASSGPSAGGPDTQYF
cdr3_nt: TGCGCCAGCAGCGGACCGAGCGCGGGCGGGCCAGATACGCAGTATTTT

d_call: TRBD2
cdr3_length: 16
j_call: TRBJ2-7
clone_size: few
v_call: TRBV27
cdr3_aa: CASSSGWTSGNYEQYF
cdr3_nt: TGTGCCAGCAGTTCGGGGTGGACTAGCGGGAACTACGAGCAGTACTTC

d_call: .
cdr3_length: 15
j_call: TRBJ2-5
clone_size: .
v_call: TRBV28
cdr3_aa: CASSLRPITGETQYF
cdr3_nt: TGTGCCAGCAGTTTGAGGCCGATAACGGGGGAGACCCAGTACTTC

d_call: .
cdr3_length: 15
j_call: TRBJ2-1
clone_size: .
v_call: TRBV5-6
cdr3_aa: CASSYESLRGGEQFF
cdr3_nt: TGTGCCAGCAGCTACGAATCTCTCAGGGGTGGTGAGCAGTTCTTC

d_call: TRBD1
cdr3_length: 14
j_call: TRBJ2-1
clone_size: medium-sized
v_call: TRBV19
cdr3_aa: CASSAGQEYNEQFF
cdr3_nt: TGTGCCAGTAGTGCTGGACAGGAGTACAATGAGCAGTTCTTC

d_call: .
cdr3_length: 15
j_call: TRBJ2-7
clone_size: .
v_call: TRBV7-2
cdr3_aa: CASSLASGSSYEQYF
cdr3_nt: TGTGCCAGCAGCTTAGCTTCGGGTTCGTCCTACGAGCAGTACTTC

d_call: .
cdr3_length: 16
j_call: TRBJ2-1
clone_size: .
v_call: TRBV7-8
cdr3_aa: CASSPHNGMGYNEQFF
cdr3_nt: TGTGCCAGCAGCCCACATAACGGGATGGGGTACAATGAGCAGTTCTTC

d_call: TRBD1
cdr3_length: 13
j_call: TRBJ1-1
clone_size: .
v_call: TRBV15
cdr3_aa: CATSTNRGREGFF
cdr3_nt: TGTGCCACCAGTACTAACAGGGGGCGCGAGGGCTTCTTT

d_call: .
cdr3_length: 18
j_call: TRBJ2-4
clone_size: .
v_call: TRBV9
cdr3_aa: CASSVEGRGPIAKNIQYF
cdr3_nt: TGTGCCAGCAGCGTAGAGGGCAGGGGCCCAATAGCCAAAAACATTCAGTACTTC

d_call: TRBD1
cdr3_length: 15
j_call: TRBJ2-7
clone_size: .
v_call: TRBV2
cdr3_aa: CASSGAGTGVEEQYF
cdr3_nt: TGTGCCAGCAGTGGGGCCGGGACAGGGGTTGAGGAGCAGTACTTC

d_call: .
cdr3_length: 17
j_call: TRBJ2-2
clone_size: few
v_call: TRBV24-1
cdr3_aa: CATLISGHRTSTGELFF
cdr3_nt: TGTGCCACTCTGATATCGGGACACCGAACCTCGACCGGGGAGCTGTTTTTT

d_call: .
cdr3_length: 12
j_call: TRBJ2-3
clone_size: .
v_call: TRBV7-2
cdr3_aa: CASSVPTGTQYF
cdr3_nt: TGTGCCAGCAGCGTACCTACAGGTACGCAGTATTTT

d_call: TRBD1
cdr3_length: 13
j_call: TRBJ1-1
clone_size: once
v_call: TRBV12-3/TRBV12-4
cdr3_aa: CASRPDRATEAFF
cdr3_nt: TGTGCCAGCAGGCCAGACAGGGCCACTGAAGCTTTCTTT

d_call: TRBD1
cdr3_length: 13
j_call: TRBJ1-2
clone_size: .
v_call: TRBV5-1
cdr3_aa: CASSLGQGRGYTF
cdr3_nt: TGCGCCAGCAGCTTGGGACAGGGAAGAGGCTACACCTTC

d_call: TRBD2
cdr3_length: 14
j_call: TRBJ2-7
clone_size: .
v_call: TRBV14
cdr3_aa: CASSQRRESNEQYF
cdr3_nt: TGTGCCAGCAGCCAGCGGCGGGAGAGCAACGAGCAGTACTTC